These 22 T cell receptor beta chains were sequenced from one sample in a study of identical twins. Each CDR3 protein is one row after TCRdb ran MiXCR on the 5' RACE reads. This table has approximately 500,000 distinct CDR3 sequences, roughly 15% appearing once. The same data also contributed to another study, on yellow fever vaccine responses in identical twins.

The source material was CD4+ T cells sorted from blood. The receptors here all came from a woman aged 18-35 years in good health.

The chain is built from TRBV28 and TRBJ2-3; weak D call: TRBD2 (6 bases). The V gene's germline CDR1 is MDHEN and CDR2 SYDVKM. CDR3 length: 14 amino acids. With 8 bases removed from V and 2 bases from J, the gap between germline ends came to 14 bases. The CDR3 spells CASRLGTDTDTQYF. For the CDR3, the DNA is TGTGCCAGCCGACTGGGGACTGACACAGATACGCAGTATTTT. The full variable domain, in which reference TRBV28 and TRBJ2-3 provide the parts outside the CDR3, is DVKVTQSSRYLVKRTGEKVFLECVQDMDHENMFWYRQDPGLGLRLIYFSYDVKMKEKGDIPEGYSVSREKKERFSLILESASTNQTSMYLCASRLGTDTDTQYFGPGTRLTVL.

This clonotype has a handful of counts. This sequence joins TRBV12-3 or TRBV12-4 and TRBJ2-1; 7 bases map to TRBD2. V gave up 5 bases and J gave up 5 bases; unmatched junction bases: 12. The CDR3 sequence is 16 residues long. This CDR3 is CASSPPGGGLDNEQFF. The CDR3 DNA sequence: TGTGCCAGCAGTCCCCCTGGCGGGGGATTAGACAATGAGCAGTTCTTC.

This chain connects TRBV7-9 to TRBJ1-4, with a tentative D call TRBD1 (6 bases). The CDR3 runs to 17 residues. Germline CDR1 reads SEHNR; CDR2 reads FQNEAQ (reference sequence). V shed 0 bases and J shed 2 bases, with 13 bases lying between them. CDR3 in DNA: TGTGCCAGCAGCTTAGCGCCCCCAGGGGCCACTAATGAAAAACTGTTTTTT. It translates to CASSLAPPGATNEKLFF.

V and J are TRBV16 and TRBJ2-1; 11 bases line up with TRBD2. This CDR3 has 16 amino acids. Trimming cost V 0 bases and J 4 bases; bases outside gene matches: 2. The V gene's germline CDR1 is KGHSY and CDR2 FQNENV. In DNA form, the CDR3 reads TGTGCCAGCAGCCAATCGGGGACTAGCGGATACAATGAGCAGTTCTTC. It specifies CASSQSGTSGYNEQFF.

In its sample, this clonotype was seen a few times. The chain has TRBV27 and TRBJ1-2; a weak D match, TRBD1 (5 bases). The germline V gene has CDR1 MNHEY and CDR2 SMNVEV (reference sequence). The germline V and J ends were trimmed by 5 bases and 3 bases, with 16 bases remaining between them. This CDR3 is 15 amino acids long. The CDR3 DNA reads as TGTGCCAGCAGTGTTGACGGGGCCGGGTACTATGGCTACACCTTC. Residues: CASSVDGAGYYGYTF.

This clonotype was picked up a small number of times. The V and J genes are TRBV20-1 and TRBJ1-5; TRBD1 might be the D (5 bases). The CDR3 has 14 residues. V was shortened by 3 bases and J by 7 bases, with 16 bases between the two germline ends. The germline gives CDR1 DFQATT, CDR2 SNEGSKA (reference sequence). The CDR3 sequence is CSARLAGSDQPQHF. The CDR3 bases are TGCAGTGCTAGGCTGGCAGGGAGTGACCAGCCCCAGCATTTT.

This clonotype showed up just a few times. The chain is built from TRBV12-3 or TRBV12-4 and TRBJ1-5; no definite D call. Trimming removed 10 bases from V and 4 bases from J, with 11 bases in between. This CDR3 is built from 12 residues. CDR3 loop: CATRLVNQPQHF. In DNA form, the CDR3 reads TGTGCCACCCGCCTTGTAAATCAGCCCCAGCATTTT.

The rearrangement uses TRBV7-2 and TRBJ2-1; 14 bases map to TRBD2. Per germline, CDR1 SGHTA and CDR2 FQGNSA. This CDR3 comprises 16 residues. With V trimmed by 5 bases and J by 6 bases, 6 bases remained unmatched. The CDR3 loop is CASSKRGTSGGNEQFF. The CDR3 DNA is TGTGCCAGCAGCAAGCGGGGGACTAGCGGGGGCAATGAGCAGTTCTTC.

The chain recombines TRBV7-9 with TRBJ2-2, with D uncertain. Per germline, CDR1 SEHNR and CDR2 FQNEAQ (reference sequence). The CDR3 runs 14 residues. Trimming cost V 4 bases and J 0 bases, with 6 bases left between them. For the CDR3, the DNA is TGTGCCAGCAGCTCGAGCTCGAACACCGGGGAGCTGTTTTTT. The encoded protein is CASSSSSNTGELFF.

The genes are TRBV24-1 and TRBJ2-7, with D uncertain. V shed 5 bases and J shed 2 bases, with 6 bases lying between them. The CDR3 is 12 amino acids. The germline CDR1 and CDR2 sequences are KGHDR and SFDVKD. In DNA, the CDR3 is TGTGCCACCAGTGGGCTGCCCTACGAGCAGTACGTC. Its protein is CATSGLPYEQYV.

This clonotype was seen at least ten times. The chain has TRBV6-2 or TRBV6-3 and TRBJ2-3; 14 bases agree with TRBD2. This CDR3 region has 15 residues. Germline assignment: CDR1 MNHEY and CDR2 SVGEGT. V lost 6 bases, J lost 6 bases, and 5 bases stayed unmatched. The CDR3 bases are TGTGCCAGCAGCCCCAGACTAGCGGGGGGGGATACGCAGTATTTT. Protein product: CASSPRLAGGDTQYF.

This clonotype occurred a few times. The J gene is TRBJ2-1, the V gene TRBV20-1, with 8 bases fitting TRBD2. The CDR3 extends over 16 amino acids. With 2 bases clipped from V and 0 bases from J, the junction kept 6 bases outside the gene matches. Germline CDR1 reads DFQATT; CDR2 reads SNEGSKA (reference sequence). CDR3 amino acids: CSARPTTSASYNEQFF. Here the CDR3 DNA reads TGCAGTGCTAGACCTACGACTAGCGCCTCCTACAATGAGCAGTTCTTC.

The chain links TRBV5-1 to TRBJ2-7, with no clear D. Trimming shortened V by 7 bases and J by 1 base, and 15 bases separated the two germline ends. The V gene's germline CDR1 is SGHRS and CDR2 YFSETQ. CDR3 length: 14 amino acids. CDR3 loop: CASPRFFRSYEQYV. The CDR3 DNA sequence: TGCGCCAGCCCCAGGTTTTTTAGGTCCTACGAGCAGTACGTC.

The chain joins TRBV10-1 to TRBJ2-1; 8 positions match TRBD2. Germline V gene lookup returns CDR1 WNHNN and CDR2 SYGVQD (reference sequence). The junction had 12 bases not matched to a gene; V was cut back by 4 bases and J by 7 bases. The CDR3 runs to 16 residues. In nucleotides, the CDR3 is TGCGCCAGCAGTGGAGGGCCGGGGGGGCAGGTGAATGAGCAGTTCTTC. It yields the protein CASSGGPGGQVNEQFF.

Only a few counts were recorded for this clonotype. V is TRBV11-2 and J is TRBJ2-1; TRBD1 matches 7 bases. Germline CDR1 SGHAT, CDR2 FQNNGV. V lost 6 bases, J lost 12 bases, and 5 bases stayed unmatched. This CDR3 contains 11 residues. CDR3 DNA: TGTGCCAGCAGACCCCGGGACAGGCAGTTCTTC. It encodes CASRPRDRQFF.

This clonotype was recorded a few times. The CDR3 DNA sequence: TGCGCCAGCACCCCTGTGGAGGTTGGTGGTTCACCCCTCCACTTT. It codes for CASTPVEVGGSPLHF. This chain connects TRBV5-1 to TRBJ1-6; D unresolved. Germline V gene data show CDR1 as SGHRS and CDR2 as YFSETQ. With 6 bases removed from V and 9 bases from J, the gap between germline ends came to 19 bases. CDR3 size: 15 residues.

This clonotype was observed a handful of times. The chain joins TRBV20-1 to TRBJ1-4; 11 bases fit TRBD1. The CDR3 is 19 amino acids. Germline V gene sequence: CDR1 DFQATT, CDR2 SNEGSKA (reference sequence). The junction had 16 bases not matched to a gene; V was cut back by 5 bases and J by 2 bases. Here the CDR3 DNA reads TGCAGTGCTCCGTCGGGACAGGGGGTTTACCGAGGCACTAATGAAAAACTGTTTTTT. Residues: CSAPSGQGVYRGTNEKLFF.

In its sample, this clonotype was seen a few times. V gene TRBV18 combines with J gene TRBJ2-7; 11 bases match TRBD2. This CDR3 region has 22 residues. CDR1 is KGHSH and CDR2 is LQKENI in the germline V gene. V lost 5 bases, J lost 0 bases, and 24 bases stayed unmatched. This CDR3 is CASSGSSTSGSHQNGSSYEQYF. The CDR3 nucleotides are TGTGCCAGCTCAGGCTCCTCTACTAGCGGGAGCCACCAAAATGGAAGCTCCTACGAGCAGTACTTC.

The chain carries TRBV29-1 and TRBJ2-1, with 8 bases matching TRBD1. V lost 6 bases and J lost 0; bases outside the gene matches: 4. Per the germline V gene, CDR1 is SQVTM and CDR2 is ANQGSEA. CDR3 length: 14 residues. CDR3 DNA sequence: TGCAGCGTCGTACAGGGGGACTCCTACAATGAGCAGTTCTTC. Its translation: CSVVQGDSYNEQFF.

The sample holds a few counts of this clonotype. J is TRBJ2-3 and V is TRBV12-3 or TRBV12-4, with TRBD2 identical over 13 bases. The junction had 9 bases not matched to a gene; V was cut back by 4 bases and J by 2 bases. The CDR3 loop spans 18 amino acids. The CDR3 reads CASSSRLAGGTVTDTQYF. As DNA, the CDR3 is TGTGCCAGCAGTTCCAGACTAGCGGGGGGAACGGTCACAGATACGCAGTATTTT.

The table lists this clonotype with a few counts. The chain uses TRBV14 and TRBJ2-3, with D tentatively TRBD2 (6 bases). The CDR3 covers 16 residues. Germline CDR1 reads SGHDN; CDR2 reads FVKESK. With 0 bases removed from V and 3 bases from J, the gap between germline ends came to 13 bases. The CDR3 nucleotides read TGTGCCAGCAGCCAAGATCGCGGGATAATTACAGATACGCAGTATTTT. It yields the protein CASSQDRGIITDTQYF. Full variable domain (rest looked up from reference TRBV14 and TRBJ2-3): EAGVTQFPSHSVIEKGQTVTLRCDPISGHDNLYWYRRVMGKEIKFLLHFVKESKQDESGMPNNRFLAERTGGTYSTLKVQPAELEDSGVYFCASSQDRGIITDTQYFGPGTRLTVL.

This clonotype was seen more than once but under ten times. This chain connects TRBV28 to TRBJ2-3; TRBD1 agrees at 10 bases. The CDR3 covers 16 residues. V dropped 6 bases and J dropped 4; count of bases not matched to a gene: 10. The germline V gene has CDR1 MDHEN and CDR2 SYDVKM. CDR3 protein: CASRRRQGAGADTQYF. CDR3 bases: TGTGCCAGCAGGCGACGACAGGGGGCAGGGGCAGATACGCAGTATTTT.